This T cell receptor (beta chain) was recovered during a study of T cell repertoires in cytomegalovirus infection (dated by TCRdb to the late 2010s). In terms of the full investigation: The HLA type of each donor mattered for the analysis, because public TCR beta signatures pointed to carriage of CMV infection along with the matching HLA type.

This clonotype was counted only a few times. Its antigen specificity is not known. No quality values exist for individual bases; no much larger clone is one base distant. The sequencing machine was an Illumina HiSeq 1500. The public reads were reprocessed in TCRdb via fastp at Q25 and MiXCR, keeping in-frame beta chains. Rows merge per CDR3 protein into single entries with the most common DNA and genes. The sample table holds a few hundred thousand distinct CDR3 sequences, of which over 15% were seen once. Around 43% of the sample rests with the top ten. Summary of the overall study and its limitations: The ex vivo response was dominated by HLA-C-restricted CMV-specific TCR beta clonotypes, which also provided the single most frequent clonotype in two of eight donors. In both this cohort and an independent roughly 350-donor cohort, the cumulative frequency of public TCR beta family members distinguished carriers of CMV infection plus the relevant HLA type.

The sample taken for sequencing was CD8+ T cells from PBMCs. This clonotype was obtained from a human donor in good health (CMV status not recorded). Some clones in this sample may be carry-over from other donors' samples.

For the CDR3, the sequence is CATSDPTGTSYNEQFF. The nucleotide sequence is given as TGTGCCACCAGTGATCCTACCGGGACTTCTTACAATGAGCAGTTCTTC. The V gene is TRBV24-1 and the J gene is TRBJ2-1; the D gene is perhaps TRBD2, from 6 matching bases. The CDR3 numbers 16 residues from cysteine through phenylalanine. The kept DNA is CDR3 alone, 48 bases in frame from the first base. V sheds 3 bases and J sheds 4 bases, leaving 15 bases between their ends. The germline V gene gives CDR1 as KGHDR and CDR2 as SFDVKD.